Described below is a single T cell receptor beta chain sequence and its context. This clone showed up just once. What this receptor recognizes is not known. Base qualities are not recorded, but no much larger clone differs from it by a single base. This record belongs to a study of shared clonotypes between healthy human individuals (dated by TCRdb to the early 2020s). Notes on the research overall: Three men and two women, aged 18 to 49 years, made up the cohort. The study deeply sequenced blood TCR repertoires of 5 or 6 healthy adults to estimate repertoire size and the extent of clonotype sharing between individuals. For each donor, CD4 naive and CD4 memory were each run on three plates, CD8 naive on two plates, and CD8 memory on one plate. Each donor's leukapheresis produced roughly between roughly 0.85 and 9.5 billion PBMCs. To increase sequencing depth and limit assay-specific biases, different laboratories used diverse techniques to prepare libraries and sequence TCR repertoires.

Healthy HIV-negative adults with no recently reported acute infections or vaccinations were included as donors. All donors were Caucasian adults living in Nashville, Tennessee, USA. CD4+ T cells were enriched through magnetic negative selection, after which naive cells were positively selected on CD45RA and the remaining negative fraction served as the memory subset. Blood was obtained by leukapheresis, after which PBMCs were separated by Ficoll-Histopaque density gradient centrifugation and cryopreserved in liquid nitrogen vapor phase. Analytical flow cytometry was used to check the purity and quantity of every magnetically sorted T cell population. From each sorted fraction, genomic DNA was isolated and quantified by UV absorbance on a Nanodrop 2000c. Using the deep immunoSEQ assay, multiplex PCR amplified TCR CDR3 regions from genomic DNA. Genomic DNA extracted from each cell subset was distributed evenly over all wells of several immunoSEQ 96-well plates, and each plate served as one replicate. For sorted subsets, roughly 200 ng genomic DNA, equal to 30,000 to 35,000 T cell genomes, was loaded into each replicate PCR. Purified libraries were measured with a Qubit 3.0 fluorometer, size-checked on a Bioanalyzer 2100, and measured again with the KAPA Library Quantification kit. A separate single-read 150-cycle Illumina NextSeq 550 flow cell was used to sequence each immunoSEQ 96-well plate. In the source study's methods: Because the immunoSEQ output included only junctional sequences and no quality scores, the filtering could not be the same as the filtering used for full-length reads. To assign V/J genes and CDR3, sequences were annotated against IMGT germline references using PyIR, a Python wrapper for IgBLAST v1.9. Any read was removed if the V/J assignment was weak (E-value above 1e-6), the CDR3 was missing, or the read contained stop codons, out-of-frame junctions, or ambiguous translated residues. V3J clonotypes were defined by identical inferred V gene, J gene, and CDR3 amino acid sequence. Percentage overlap between repertoires was calculated by dividing the number of shared unique clonotypes by the size of the smaller repertoire. Richness of each repertoire was evaluated using RTK rarefaction, the Chao1 estimator, and Recon v2.1 estimates of unobserved clonotypes. For all TCRbeta clonotypes obtained by the gDNA method from several donors, generation probabilities were computed with OLGA. Held by TCRdb, this immuneACCESS table contains in-frame sequences only and omits some clones. Under half of the omission traces to an unresolved V gene where checked; the cause of the rest is unknown. V and J calls and clone size come straight from that table; D and trimming were deduced from the DNA. This sample comprises about 1.4 million clones, roughly 97% of them detected only once. Roughly 1.2% of the sample is held by the ten biggest clonotypes.

What the research found in general, with its limitations: Compared with non-shared clonotypes, the clonotypes found in all four sorted-subset donors had higher generation probabilities. Sharing across several donors was observed for roughly 5% of naive CD4, 3.5% of naive CD8, over 2% of memory CD4, and less than 0.45% of memory CD8 clonotypes. Based on pairwise subsampling, the degree of clonotype sharing among donors was expected to be affected by sequencing depth. Even with the large sequencing depth, rarefaction of the sorted-subset datasets indicated that sequencing was incomplete. Sampling was restricted to blood, and TCR repertoires in tissue are likely to differ from TCR repertoires in blood. Larger estimated clonotype richness was generally found for naive subsets than for memory subsets. Because the study included a small number of donors, the genetic and exposure-history diversity represented was limited.

The receptor was derived from a young man in good health. Source material: naive CD4+ T cells sorted from blood. According to the study, the label for this sample's cell subset or site signals: CD45RA+ positively selected.

Read as DNA, the sequence is TGTGCCAGCAGTTTATGGAGGGAAGAGCCCCAGCATTTT. Its amino acids are CASSLWREEPQHF. The rearrangement joined TRBV27 to TRBJ1-5, with the D gene call left open. From its cysteine to its phenylalanine, the CDR3 spans 13 amino acids. Only CDR3 DNA remains: 39 bases, in frame from the first base. The germline V gene (reference sequence) provides CDR1 MNHEY and CDR2 SMNVEV. Trimming at the junction amounts to 1 base on V and 8 bases on J, and the germline ends lie 9 bases apart.